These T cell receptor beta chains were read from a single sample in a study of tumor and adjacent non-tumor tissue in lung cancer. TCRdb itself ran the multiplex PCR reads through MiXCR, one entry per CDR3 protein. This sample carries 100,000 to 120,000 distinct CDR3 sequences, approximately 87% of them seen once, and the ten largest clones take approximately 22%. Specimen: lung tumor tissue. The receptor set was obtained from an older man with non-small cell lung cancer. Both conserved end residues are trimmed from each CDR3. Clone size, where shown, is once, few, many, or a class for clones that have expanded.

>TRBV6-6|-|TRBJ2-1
ASSYSTGTDNEQF
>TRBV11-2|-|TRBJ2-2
ASSLAFGGANTGELF
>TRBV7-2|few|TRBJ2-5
GTRASGHQETQY
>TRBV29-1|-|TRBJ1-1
SVGGEECTEAF
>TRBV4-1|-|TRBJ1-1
ASSQVLRGRNTEAL
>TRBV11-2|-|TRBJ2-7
ASSTRGGTYELY
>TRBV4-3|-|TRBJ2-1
ASSQDPAGAENNEQL
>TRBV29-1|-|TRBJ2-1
SGRLAWFYNEKF
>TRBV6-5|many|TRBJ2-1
ASSYGVGDYYNEQF
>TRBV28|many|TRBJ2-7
ASSLIDSRGEQY
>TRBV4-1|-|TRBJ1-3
ASRRGQGFSGNTIY
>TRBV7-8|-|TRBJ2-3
VSSIHAGGGPNTDTQY
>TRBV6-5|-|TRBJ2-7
ASRYTVGQVAYEQY
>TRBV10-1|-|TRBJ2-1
ASSEGHGPEQF
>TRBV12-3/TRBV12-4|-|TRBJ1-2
VGTLGDGYT
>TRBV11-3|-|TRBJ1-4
ASSRIVAGEKLF
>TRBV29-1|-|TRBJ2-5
SIDKQETQY
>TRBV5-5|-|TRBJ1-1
ANPLISPGGDTEAF
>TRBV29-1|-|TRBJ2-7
SMGMEYEQY
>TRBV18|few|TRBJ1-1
ASSPPLSNTEAF
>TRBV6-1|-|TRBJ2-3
TSSRAPNTDTQY
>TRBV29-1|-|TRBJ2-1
SCRLAEFYNEQF
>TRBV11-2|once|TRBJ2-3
ASSSRRGGLSARDTQY
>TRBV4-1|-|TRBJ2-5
ASSPLTTQETHY
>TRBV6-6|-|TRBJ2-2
VSSYQRRDSSTGELF
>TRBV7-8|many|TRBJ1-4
ASSLNVPGQIYEKLF
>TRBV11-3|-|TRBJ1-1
ASSWGTSMAF
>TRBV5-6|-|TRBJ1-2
ASNIIDRANYGYT
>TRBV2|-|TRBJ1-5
VSSEAWKQPQH
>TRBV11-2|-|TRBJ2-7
TSSGDSISYEQY
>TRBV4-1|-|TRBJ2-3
ASSQDRGADTQY
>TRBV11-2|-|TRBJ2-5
ASSKGTSREFGETQY
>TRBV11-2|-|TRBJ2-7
ACSPSAGIPTYEQY
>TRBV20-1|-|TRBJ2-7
SIIWLQQY
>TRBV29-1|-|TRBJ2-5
SEKPYLQTGQDSQY
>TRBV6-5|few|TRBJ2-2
VSRRQEATGELF
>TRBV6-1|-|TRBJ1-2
ASSLVTGTGDKAYT
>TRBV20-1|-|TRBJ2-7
SVSEGLAGTYEQY
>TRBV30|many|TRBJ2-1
AWGPGGEQF
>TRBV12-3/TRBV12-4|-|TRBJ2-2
VSSPQHGNAGELF
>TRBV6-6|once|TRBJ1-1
ASSEVGSGAF
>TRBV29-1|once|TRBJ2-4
DVEPRGFDIQY
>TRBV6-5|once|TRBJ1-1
ACGYSNSDTEAF
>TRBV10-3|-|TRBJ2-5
AISARNSTSVIAVETRY
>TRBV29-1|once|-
SVNTIVGSTDTQH
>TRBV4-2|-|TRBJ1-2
VSSQVGVDHCYT
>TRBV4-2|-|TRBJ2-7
ASSQGSSVLY
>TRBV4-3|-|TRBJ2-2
ASSQDRISGRGELF
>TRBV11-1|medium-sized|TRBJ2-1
ASSRGTSGYNEQF